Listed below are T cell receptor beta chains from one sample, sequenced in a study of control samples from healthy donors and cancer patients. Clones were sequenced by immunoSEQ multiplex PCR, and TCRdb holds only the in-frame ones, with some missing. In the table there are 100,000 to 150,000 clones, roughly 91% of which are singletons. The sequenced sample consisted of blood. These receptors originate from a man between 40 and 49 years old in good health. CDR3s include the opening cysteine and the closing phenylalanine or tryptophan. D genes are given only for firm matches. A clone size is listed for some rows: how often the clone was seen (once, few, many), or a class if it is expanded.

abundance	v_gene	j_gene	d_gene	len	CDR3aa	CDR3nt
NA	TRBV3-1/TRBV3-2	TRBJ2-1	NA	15	CASSQGRASYNEQFF	TGTGCCAGCAGCCAAGGCAGGGCTTCCTACAATGAGCAGTTCTTC
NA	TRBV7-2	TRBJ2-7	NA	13	CASSFLGIAEQYF	TGTGCCAGCAGCTTTCTGGGGATCGCCGAGCAGTACTTC
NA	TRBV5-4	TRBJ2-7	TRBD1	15	CASSLEQGGYYEQYF	TGTGCCAGCAGCTTGGAACAGGGGGGATACTACGAGCAGTACTTC
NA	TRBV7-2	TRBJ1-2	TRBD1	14	CASSRPGTVYGYTF	TGTGCCAGCAGCCGTCCCGGGACAGTCTATGGCTACACCTTC
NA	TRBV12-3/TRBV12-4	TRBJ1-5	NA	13	CASRPESNQPQHF	TGTGCCAGCAGGCCGGAGAGCAATCAGCCCCAGCATTTT
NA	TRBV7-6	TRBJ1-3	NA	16	CASSPRQATSGNTIYF	TGTGCCAGCAGCCCCCGACAGGCCACCTCTGGAAACACCATATATTTT
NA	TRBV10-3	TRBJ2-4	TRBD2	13	CAISGTSGGFQYF	TGTGCCATCAGTGGGACTAGCGGGGGGTTTCAGTACTTC
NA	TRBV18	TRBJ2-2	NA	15	CASSPPGERTGELFF	TGTGCCAGCTCACCTCCGGGGGAAAGAACCGGGGAGCTGTTTTTT
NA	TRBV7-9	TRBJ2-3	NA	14	CASSFFRGTDTQYF	TGTGCCAGCAGCTTTTTCCGGGGCACAGATACGCAGTATTTT
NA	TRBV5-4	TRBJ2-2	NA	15	CASSLRGSNTGELFF	TGTGCCAGCAGCTTGCGGGGATCGAACACCGGGGAGCTGTTTTTT
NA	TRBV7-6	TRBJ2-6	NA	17	CASSLALRSSGANVLTF	TGTGCCAGCAGCTTAGCGTTGCGATCGTCCGGGGCCAACGTCCTGACTTTC
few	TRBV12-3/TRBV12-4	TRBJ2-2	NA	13	CASSLNPTGELFF	TGTGCCAGCAGTTTGAATCCCACCGGGGAGCTGTTTTTT
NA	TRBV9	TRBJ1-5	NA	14	CASSSGKFNQPQHF	TGTGCCAGCAGCTCAGGAAAATTCAATCAGCCCCAGCATTTT
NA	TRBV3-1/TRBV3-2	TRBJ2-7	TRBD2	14	CASSLAGGPGEQYF	TGTGCCAGCAGCCTAGCGGGGGGGCCGGGGGAGCAGTACTTC
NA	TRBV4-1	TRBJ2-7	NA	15	CASSQGPLGEYEQYF	TGCGCCAGCAGCCAAGGGCCATTAGGGGAGTACGAGCAGTACTTC
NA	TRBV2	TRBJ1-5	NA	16	CASSEATGLSNQPQHF	TGTGCCAGCAGTGAAGCGACCGGGTTGAGTAATCAGCCCCAGCATTTT
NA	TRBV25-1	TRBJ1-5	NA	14	CASSELTVLEPQHF	TGTGCCAGCAGTGAATTAACGGTATTGGAGCCCCAGCATTTT
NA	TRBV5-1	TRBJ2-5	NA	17	CASSVKKTHRDQETQYF	TGCGCCAGCAGCGTGAAAAAAACCCACAGGGACCAAGAGACCCAGTACTTC
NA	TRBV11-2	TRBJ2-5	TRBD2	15	CASSSAGGPQETQYF	TGTGCCAGCAGCTCAGCGGGGGGCCCTCAAGAGACCCAGTACTTC
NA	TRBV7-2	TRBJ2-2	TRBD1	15	CASGGTGGWTGELFF	TGTGCCAGCGGGGGGACAGGGGGTTGGACCGGGGAGCTGTTTTTT
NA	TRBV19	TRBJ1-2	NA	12	CASKDGHYGYTF	TGTGCCAGTAAGGACGGGCACTATGGCTACACCTTC
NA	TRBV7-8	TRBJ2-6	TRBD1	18	CASSGYRDRTSGANVLTF	TGTGCCAGCAGCGGCTACCGGGACAGAACTTCTGGGGCCAACGTCCTGACTTTC